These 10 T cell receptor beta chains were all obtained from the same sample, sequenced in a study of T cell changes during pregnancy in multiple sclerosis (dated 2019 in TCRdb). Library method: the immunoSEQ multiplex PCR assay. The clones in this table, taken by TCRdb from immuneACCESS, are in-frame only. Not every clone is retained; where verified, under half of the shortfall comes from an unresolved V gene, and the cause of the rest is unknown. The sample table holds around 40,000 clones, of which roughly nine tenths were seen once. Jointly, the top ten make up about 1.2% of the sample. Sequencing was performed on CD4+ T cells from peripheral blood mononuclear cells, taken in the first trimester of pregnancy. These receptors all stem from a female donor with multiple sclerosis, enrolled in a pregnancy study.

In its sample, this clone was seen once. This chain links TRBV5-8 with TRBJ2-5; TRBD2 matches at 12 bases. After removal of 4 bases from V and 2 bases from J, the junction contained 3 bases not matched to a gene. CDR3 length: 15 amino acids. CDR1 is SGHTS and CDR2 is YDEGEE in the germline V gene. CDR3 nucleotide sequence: TGTGCCAGCAGCCCGGGGACTAGCGGGCAAGAGACCCAGTACTTC. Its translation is CASSPGTSGQETQYF.

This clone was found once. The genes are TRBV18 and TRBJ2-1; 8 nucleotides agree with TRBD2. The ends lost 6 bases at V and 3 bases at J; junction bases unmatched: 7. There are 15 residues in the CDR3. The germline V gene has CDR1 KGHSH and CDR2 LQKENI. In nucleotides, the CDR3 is TGTGCCAGCTCGGGGGGGCTAGCGGGCTACAATGAGCAGTTCTTC. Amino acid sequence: CASSGGLAGYNEQFF.

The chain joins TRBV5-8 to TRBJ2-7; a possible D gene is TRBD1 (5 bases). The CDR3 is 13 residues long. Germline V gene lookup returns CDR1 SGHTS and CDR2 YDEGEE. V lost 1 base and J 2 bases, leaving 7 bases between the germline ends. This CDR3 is CASSLTGAYEQYF. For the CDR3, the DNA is TGTGCCAGCAGCTTGACAGGAGCCTACGAGCAGTACTTC.

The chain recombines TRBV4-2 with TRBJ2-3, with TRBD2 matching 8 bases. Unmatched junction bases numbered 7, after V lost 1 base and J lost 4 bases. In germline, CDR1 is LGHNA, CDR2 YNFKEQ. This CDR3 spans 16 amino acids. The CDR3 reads CASSQGLAREPDTQYF. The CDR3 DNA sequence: TGTGCCAGCAGCCAAGGACTAGCGCGGGAGCCAGATACGCAGTATTTT.

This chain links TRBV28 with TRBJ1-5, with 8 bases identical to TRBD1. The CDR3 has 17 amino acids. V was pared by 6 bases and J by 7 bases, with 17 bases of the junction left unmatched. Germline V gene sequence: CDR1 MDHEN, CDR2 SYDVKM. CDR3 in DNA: TGTGCCAGCAGCCGTAGAAGGACAGGGTTCATGAACCAGCCCCAGCATTTT. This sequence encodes CASSRRRTGFMNQPQHF.

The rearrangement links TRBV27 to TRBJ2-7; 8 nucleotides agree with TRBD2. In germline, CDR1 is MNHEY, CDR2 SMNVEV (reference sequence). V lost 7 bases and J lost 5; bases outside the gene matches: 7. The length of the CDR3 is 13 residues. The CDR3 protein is CASTSREGHEQYF. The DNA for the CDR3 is TGTGCCAGCACAAGCCGGGAGGGCCACGAGCAGTACTTC.

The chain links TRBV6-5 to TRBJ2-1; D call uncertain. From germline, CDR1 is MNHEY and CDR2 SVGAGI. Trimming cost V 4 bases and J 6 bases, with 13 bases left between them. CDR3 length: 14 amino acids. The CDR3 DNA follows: TGTGCCAGCAGTTCCGTTGGGCTCGGCAATGAGCAGTTCTTC. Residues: CASSSVGLGNEQFF.

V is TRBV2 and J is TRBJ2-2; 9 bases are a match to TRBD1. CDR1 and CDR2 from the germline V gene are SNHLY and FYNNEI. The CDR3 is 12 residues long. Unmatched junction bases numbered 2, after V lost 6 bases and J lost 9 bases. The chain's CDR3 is CASRDRGRELFF. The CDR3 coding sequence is TGTGCCAGCAGGGACAGGGGCCGGGAGCTGTTTTTT.

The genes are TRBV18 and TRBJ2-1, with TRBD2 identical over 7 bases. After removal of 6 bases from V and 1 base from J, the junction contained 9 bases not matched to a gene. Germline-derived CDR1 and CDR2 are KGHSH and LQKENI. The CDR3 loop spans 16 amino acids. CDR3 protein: CASSRGREPSYNEQFF. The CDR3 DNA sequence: TGTGCCAGCTCGCGAGGGCGGGAGCCTTCCTACAATGAGCAGTTCTTC.

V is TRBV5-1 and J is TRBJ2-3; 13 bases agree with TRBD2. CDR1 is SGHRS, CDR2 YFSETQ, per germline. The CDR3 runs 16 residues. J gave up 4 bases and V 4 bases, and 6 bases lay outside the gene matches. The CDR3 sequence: CASSAGLAGVADTQYF. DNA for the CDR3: TGCGCCAGCAGCGCCGGACTAGCGGGAGTGGCAGATACGCAGTATTTT.